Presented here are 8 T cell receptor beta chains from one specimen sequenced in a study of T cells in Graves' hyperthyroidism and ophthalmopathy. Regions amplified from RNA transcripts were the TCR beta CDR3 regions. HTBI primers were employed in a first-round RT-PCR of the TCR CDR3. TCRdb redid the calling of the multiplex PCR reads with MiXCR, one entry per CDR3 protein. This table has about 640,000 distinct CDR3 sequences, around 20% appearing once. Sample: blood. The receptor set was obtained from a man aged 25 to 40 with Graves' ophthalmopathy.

The CDR3 loop is CASGLTSGNWADTQYF. CDR3 nucleotides: TGTGCTAGTGGTTTGACTAGCGGGAATTGGGCAGATACGCAGTATTTT. The chain employs TRBV12-5 and TRBJ2-3, with 10 positions matching TRBD2. Looked up from germline, CDR1 is LGHNT and CDR2 is FRNRAP. V gave up 2 bases and J gave up 4 bases; unmatched junction bases: 6. The CDR3 length is 16 residues. The whole variable domain, remainder taken from reference TRBV12-5 and TRBJ2-3, is DARVTQTPRHKVTEMGQEVTMRCQPILGHNTVFWYRQTMMQGLELLAYFRNRAPLDDSGMPKDRFSAEMPDATLATLKIQPSEPRDSAVYFCASGLTSGNWADTQYFGPGTRLTVL.

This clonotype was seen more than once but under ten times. The chain's CDR3 is CASSIASVDWTEAFF. DNA of the CDR3: TGTGCCAGTAGTATTGCCAGCGTCGATTGGACTGAAGCTTTCTTT. The chain uses TRBV19 and TRBJ1-1; D is unresolved. The germline V and J ends were trimmed by 3 bases and 5 bases, with 16 bases remaining between them. The CDR3 covers 15 residues. Germline CDR1 and CDR2: LNHDA and SQIVND (reference sequence).

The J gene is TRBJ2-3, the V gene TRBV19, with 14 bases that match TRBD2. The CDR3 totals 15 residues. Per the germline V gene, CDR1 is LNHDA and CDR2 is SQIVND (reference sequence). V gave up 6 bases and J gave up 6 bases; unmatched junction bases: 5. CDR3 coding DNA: TGTGCCAGTAGAACCGGGACTAGCGGGAGTGATACGCAGTATTTT. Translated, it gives CASRTGTSGSDTQYF.

Here the CDR3 reads CSSGYYNEQFF. Here the CDR3 DNA reads TGCAGCTCCGGATACTACAATGAGCAGTTCTTC. The chain recombines TRBV29-1 with TRBJ2-1; D unresolved. V gave up 8 bases and J gave up 3 bases, with 8 bases separating them. This CDR3 has 11 residues. Germline-derived CDR1 and CDR2 are SQVTM and ANQGSEA.

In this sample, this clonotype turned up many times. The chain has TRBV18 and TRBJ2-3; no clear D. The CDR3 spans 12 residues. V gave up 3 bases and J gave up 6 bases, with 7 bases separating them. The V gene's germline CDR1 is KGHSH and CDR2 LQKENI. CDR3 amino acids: CASSPSRDTQYF. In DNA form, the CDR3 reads TGTGCCAGCTCACCCTCCAGGGATACGCAGTATTTT.

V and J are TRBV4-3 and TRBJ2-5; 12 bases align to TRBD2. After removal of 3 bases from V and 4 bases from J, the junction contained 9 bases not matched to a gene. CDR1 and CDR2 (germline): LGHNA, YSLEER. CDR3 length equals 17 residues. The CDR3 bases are TGCGCCAGCAGCCAGCATCGGACTAGCGGGAAGGTAGAGACCCAGTACTTC. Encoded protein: CASSQHRTSGKVETQYF.

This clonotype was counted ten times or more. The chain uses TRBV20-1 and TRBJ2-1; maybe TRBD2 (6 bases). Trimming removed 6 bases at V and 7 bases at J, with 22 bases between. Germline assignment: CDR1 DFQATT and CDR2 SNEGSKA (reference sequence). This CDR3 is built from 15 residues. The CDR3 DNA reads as TGCAGTGCGAGCCCCGTCAACGGGAGACAGAATGAGCAGTTCTTC. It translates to CSASPVNGRQNEQFF.

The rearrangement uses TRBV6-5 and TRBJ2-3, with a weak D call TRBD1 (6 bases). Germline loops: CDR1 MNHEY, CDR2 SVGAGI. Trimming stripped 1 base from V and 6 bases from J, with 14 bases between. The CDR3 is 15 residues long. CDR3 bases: TGTGCCAGCAGTTACTACCCAAGGGGGACCGATACGCAGTATTTT. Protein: CASSYYPRGTDTQYF.